Described below is a single T cell receptor beta chain sequence and its context. The repertoire was sequenced with immunoSEQ multiplex PCR; TCRdb's copy has only in-frame clones and lacks some. The sample yields fewer than 50,000 clones, around 91% seen once. This specimen belongs to a study of T cell changes during pregnancy in multiple sclerosis. The sample consisted of CD8+ T cells from peripheral blood mononuclear cells, taken in the first trimester of pregnancy. The sequence derives from a female donor with multiple sclerosis, enrolled in a pregnancy study.

The CDR3 protein is CASSLTSSYEQYF. CDR3 nucleotide sequence: TGTGCCAGCAGCTTAACGAGCTCCTACGAGCAGTACTTC. V is TRBV11-3 and J is TRBJ2-7; D unresolved. The V end was cut by 2 bases, the J end by 0 bases, with 5 bases between. Per the germline V gene, CDR1 is SGHNT and CDR2 is YENEEA. The CDR3 is 13 residues long.